The present T cell receptor beta chain was sequenced within a study of OX40 agonist ivuxolimab in advanced cancers. The study, taken as a whole, reports: At 0.1-3.0 mg/kg, partial responders had clonal expansion among the lowest observed.

This CDR3 contains 17 residues. Turning to this clone: Its cognate antigen is unknown.

Sequencing used immunoSEQ multiplex PCR; TCRdb keeps in-frame clones, though not all of them. The profile covers about 69,000 clones, with 70% to 90% appearing a single time and 5% to 6.5% taken by the ten largest. V gene TRBV21-1 combines with J gene TRBJ1-5. TRBV21-1 is an annotated pseudogene. The source of this sequence is an adult with an advanced solid tumor such as melanoma, head and neck, liver or kidney cancer. This specimen was CD4+ or CD8+ T cells sorted from blood, taken in a trial of the OX40 agonist ivuxolimab. The CDR3 loop reads CASSKDRRFDSNQPQHF. In DNA, the CDR3 is TGTGCCAGCAGCAAAGATAGACGGTTTGATAGCAATCAGCCCCAGCATTTT.